The T cell receptor beta chain described here comes from a study of response to subunit inactivated influenza vaccine. TCRdb ran MiXCR on the RT-PCR reads and lists one entry per CDR3 protein. This sample has 750,000 to 850,000 distinct CDR3 sequences, with about 18% found just once. V dropped 1 base and J dropped 3 bases, with 14 bases sitting between them. The CDR3 consists of 16 residues. Germline values: CDR1 LNHNV, CDR2 YYDKDF (reference sequence). A note on this clonotype: Its target is unknown.

The study, taken as a whole, reports: New T cells are recruited in small numbers by each seasonal influenza vaccination, according to the authors' suggestion.

V and J are TRBV15 and TRBJ2-3; D gene uncertain. The sequencing here drew on PBMCs from blood, taken approximately 5 days after vaccination. The TCR originated in a man in his fifties who received an inactivated influenza vaccine. The CDR3 DNA is TGTGCCACCAGCAGAGGAGGTCACGGGCAGACAGATACGCAGTATTTT. Encoded protein: CATSRGGHGQTDTQYF.